The T cell receptor beta chain described here comes from a study of T cells after yellow fever vaccination. TCRdb re-called the 5' RACE reads with MiXCR, one entry per CDR3 protein. Of about 210,000 distinct CDR3 sequences in the sample, 3.2% were seen once. General study results and limits: Detected again after the booster were most primary-vaccination clones, at 96% CD4 and 80% to 90% CD8. When the response was secondary, it was weaker but reached its peak faster, day 5 versus 15. Across the CD4 and CD8 compartments, a small share of clonotypes was present in both.

This clonotype was counted a few times. Antigen: not known. Sequencing used CD4+ T cells sorted from PBMCs, obtained 10 days after the yellow fever booster vaccination. This clonotype was obtained from a man between 18 and 35 years old who received the YFV17D yellow fever vaccine.

The CDR3 reads CASSYSEGTGQETQYF. In DNA, the CDR3 is TGTGCCAGCAGTTACTCCGAGGGGACAGGGCAGGAGACCCAGTACTTC. The chain recombines TRBV6-5 with TRBJ2-5; 9 positions match TRBD1. This CDR3 is 16 amino acids long. Germline CDR1 MNHEY, CDR2 SVGAGI. J lost 5 bases, V lost 0 bases, and 7 bases had no gene match.